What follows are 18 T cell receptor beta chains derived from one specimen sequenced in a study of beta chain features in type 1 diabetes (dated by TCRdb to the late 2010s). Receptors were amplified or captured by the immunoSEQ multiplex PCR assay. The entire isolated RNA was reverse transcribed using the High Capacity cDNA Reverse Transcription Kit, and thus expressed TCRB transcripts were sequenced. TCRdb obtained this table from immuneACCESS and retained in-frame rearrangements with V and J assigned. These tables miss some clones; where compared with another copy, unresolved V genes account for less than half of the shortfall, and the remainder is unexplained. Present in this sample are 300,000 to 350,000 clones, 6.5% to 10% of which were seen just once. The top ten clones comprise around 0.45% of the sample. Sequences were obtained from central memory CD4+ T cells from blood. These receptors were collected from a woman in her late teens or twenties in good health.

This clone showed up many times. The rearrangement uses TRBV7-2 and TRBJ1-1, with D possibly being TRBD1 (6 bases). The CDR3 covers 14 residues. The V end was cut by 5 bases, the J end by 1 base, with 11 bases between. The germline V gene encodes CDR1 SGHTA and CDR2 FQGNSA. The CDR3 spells CASSPSGANTEAFF. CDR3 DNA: TGTGCCAGCAGCCCCTCGGGGGCGAACACTGAAGCTTTCTTT.

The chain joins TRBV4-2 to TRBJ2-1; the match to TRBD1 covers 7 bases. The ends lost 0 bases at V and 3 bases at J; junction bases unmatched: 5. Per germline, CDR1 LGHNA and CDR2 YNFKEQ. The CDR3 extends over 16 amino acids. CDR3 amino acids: CASSQDEQGDYNEQFF. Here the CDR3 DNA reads TGTGCCAGCAGCCAAGATGAGCAGGGGGACTACAATGAGCAGTTCTTC.

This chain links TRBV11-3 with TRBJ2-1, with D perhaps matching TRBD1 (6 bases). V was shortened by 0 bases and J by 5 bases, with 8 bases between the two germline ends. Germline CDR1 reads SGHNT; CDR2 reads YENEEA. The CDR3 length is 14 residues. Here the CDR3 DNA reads TGTGCCAGCAGCTTAGAGGGGGACAACAATGAGCAGTTCTTC. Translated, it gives CASSLEGDNNEQFF. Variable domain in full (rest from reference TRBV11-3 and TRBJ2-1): EAGVVQSPRYKIIEKKQPVAFWCNPISGHNTLYWYLQNLGQGPELLIRYENEEAVDDSQLPKDRFSAERLKGVDSTLKIQPAELGDSAVYLCASSLEGDNNEQFFGPGTRLTVL.

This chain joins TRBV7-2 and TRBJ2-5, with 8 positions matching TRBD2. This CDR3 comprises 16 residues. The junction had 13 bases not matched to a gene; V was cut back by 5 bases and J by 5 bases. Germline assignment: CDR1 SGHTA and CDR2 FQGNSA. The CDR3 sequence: CASSTSLTSGRETQYF. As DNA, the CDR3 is TGTGCCAGCAGCACCTCCTTAACTAGCGGTAGGGAGACCCAGTACTTC.

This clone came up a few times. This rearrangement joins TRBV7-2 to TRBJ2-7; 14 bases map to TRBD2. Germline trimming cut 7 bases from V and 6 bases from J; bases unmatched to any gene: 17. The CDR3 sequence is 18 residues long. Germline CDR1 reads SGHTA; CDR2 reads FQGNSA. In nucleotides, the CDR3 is TGTGCCAGCACCAAAGGCCCCGGACTAGCGGGAGGAGGTGCCGAGCAGTACTTC. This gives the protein CASTKGPGLAGGGAEQYF.

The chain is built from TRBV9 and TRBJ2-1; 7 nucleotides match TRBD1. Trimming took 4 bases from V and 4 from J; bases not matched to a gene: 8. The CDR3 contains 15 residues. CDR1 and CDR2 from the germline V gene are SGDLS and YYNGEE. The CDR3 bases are TGTGCCAGCAGCTCTCGACAGGGTGGGTACAATGAGCAGTTCTTC. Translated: CASSSRQGGYNEQFF.

The CDR3 nucleotides read TGTGCCAGCAATCCTAGCTGGGGATCCTACAATGAGCAGTTCTTC. Amino acids: CASNPSWGSYNEQFF. The J gene is TRBJ2-1, the V gene TRBV28, with D perhaps TRBD2 (5 bases). Per germline, CDR1 MDHEN and CDR2 SYDVKM. The CDR3 spans 15 residues. Trimming removed 7 bases at V and 1 base at J, with 14 bases between.

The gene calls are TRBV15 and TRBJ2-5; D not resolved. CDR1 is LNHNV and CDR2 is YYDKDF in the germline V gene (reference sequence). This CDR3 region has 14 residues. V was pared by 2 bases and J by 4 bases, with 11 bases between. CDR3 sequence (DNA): TGTGCCACCAGCAGACAACAGAAGGGAGAGACCCAGTACTTC. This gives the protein CATSRQQKGETQYF. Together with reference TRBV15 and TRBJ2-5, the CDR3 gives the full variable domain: DAMVIQNPRYQVTQFGKPVTLSCSQTLNHNVMYWYQQKSSQAPKLLFHYYDKDFNNEADTPDNFQSRRPNTSFCFLDIRSPGLGDTAMYLCATSRQQKGETQYFGPGTRLLVL.

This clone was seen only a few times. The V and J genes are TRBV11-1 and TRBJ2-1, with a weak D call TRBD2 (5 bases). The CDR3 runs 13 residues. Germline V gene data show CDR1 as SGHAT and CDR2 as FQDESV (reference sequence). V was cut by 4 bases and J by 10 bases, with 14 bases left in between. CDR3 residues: CASSSTGFREQFF. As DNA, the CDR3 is TGTGCCAGCAGCTCAACGGGGTTCCGCGAGCAGTTCTTC.

CDR3 sequence (DNA): TGTGCCAGCAGACCACAGACTCTCTATGGCTACACCTTC. Amino acids: CASRPQTLYGYTF. The chain links TRBV6-5 to TRBJ1-2, with D hard to call. In germline, CDR1 is MNHEY, CDR2 SVGAGI. This CDR3 contains 13 residues. Trimming left V 6 bases short and J 4 bases short, with 12 bases between.

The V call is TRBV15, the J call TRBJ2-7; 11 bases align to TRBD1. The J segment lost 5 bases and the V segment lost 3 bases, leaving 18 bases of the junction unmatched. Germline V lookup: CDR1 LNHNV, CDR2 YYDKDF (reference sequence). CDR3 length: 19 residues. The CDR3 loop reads CATSRSPRSGTGGTHEQYF. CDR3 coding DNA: TGTGCCACCAGCAGGTCACCAAGATCCGGGACAGGGGGTACCCACGAGCAGTACTTC.

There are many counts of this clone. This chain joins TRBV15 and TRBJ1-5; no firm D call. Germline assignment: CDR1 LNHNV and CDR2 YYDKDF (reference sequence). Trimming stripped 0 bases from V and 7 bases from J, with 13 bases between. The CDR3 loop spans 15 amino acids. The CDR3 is CATSRERNERQPQHF. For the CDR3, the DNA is TGTGCCACCAGCAGAGAACGGAACGAACGCCAGCCCCAGCATTTT.

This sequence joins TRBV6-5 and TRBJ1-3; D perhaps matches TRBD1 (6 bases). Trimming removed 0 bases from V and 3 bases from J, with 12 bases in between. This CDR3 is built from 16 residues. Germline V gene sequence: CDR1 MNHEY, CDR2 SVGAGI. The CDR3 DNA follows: TGTGCCAGCAGTTACTCTCGACAGGAGAATGGAAACACCATATATTTT. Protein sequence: CASSYSRQENGNTIYF.

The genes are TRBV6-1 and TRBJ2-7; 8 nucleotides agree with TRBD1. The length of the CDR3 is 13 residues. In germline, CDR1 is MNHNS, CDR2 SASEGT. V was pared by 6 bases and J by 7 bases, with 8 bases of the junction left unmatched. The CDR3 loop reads CASSRYRGEEQYF. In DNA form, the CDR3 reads TGTGCCAGCAGCCGTTACAGGGGGGAAGAGCAGTACTTC.

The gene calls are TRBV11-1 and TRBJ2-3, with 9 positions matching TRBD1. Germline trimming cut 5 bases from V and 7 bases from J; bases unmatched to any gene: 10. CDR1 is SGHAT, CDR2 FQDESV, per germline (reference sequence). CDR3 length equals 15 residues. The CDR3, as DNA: TGTGCCAGCAGCCAGGACGGGACAGGGCCAAATACGCAGTATTTT. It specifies CASSQDGTGPNTQYF.

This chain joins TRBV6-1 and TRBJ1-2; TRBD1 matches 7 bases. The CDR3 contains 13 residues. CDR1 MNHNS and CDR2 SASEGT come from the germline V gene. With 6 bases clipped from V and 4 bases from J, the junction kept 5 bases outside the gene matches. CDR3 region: CASSLQGSYGYTF. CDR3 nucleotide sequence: TGTGCCAGCAGCTTACAGGGGTCCTATGGCTACACCTTC.

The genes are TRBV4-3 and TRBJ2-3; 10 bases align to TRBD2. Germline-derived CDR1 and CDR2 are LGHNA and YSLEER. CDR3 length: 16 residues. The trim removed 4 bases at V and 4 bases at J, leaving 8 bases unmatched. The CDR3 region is CASSPLVSGRPDTQYF. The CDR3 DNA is TGCGCCAGCAGCCCCCTGGTTAGCGGGAGGCCAGATACGCAGTATTTT.

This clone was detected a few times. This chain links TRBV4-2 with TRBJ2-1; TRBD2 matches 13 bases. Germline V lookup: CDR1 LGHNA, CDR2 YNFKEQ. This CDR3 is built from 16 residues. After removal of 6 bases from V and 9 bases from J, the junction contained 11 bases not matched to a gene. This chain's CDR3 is CASRPSGTSGISEQFF. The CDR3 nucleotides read TGTGCCAGCAGGCCCTCCGGGACTAGCGGGATCTCTGAGCAGTTCTTC.